These 32 T cell receptor beta chains were all obtained from the same sample, sequenced in a study of response to subunit inactivated influenza vaccine. Using its own MiXCR run on the RT-PCR reads, TCRdb lists one record per CDR3 protein. This table holds under 950,000 distinct CDR3 sequences, about 20% found once. The sequenced sample was PBMCs from blood, obtained about 5 days after vaccination. These receptors were collected from a middle-aged man who received an inactivated influenza vaccine.

This clonotype was detected only a few times. The J gene is TRBJ2-3, the V gene TRBV4-2; possibly TRBD2 for D (5 bases). V was shortened by 4 bases and J by 2 bases, with 16 bases between the two germline ends. Germline CDR1 reads LGHNA; CDR2 reads YNFKEQ. There are 16 residues in the CDR3. CDR3 sequence (DNA): TGTGCCAGCAGCCGAGTTGCTAGCTTCAACACAGATACGCAGTATTTT. This sequence encodes CASSRVASFNTDTQYF.

This clonotype came up a few times. This chain uses TRBV7-2 with TRBJ2-5; D remains unclear. Germline-derived CDR1 and CDR2 are SGHTA and FQGNSA. CDR3 size: 16 residues. V shed 0 bases and J shed 2 bases, with 13 bases lying between them. The CDR3 loop is CASSLALRAVQETQYF. The CDR3 DNA reads TGTGCCAGCAGCTTAGCGCTAAGGGCAGTTCAAGAGACCCAGTACTTC. The entire variable domain, with the rest obtained from reference TRBV7-2 and TRBJ2-5, is as follows: GAGVSQSPSNKVTEKGKDVELRCDPISGHTALYWYRQSLGQGLEFLIYFQGNSAPDKSGLPSDRFSAERTGGSVSTLTIQRTQQEDSAVYLCASSLALRAVQETQYFGPGTRLLVL.

V gene TRBV29-1 combines with J gene TRBJ2-7, with D possibly matching TRBD1 (6 bases). The CDR3 is 15 residues long. Germline CDR1 and CDR2: SQVTM and ANQGSEA. Trimming took 4 bases from V and 0 from J, leaving 16 bases between them. The DNA for the CDR3 is TGCAGCGTTGCCCCCCAGGGGCGGGCCTCCTACGAGCAGTACTTC. Translated: CSVAPQGRASYEQYF.

This chain links TRBV28 with TRBJ1-5; 8 bases match TRBD1. CDR3 size: 14 residues. Germline CDR1 reads MDHEN; CDR2 reads SYDVKM. V was clipped by 7 bases and J by 9 bases; unmatched bases: 11. CDR3 nucleotide sequence: TGTGCCAGCATTTCCGGACAGGGATTATGGCCCCAGCATTTT. Residues: CASISGQGLWPQHF.

A few counts support this clonotype. The V and J genes are TRBV12-3 or TRBV12-4 and TRBJ1-5, with unresolved D. Trimming shortened V by 6 bases and J by 5 bases, and 14 bases separated the two germline ends. The CDR3 has 14 residues. In nucleotides, the CDR3 is TGTGCCAGCAGCCGTGAAGGCTCCTATCAGCCCCAGCATTTT. This codes for CASSREGSYQPQHF.

The chain couples TRBV7-2 to TRBJ2-3; 7 nucleotides agree with TRBD1. The CDR3 length is 14 residues. The germline gives CDR1 SGHTA, CDR2 FQGNSA. V was clipped by 3 bases and J by 4 bases; unmatched bases: 4. The CDR3 loop is CASSFVRGSDTQYF. The CDR3 DNA reads TGTGCCAGCAGCTTCGTCAGGGGGTCAGATACGCAGTATTTT. Using reference TRBV7-2 and TRBJ2-3 for the parts outside the CDR3, the full variable domain is GAGVSQSPSNKVTEKGKDVELRCDPISGHTALYWYRQSLGQGLEFLIYFQGNSAPDKSGLPSDRFSAERTGGSVSTLTIQRTQQEDSAVYLCASSFVRGSDTQYFGPGTRLTVL.

The chain couples TRBV7-6 to TRBJ2-3; no reliable D call. The CDR3 extends over 14 amino acids. Germline lookup yields CDR1 SGHVS and CDR2 FNYEAQ. The germline V and J ends were trimmed by 5 bases and 0 bases, with 9 bases remaining between them. CDR3 DNA: TGTGCCAGCAGCGGGAACCAGAGCACAGATACGCAGTATTTT. Amino acids: CASSGNQSTDTQYF.

The chain is built from TRBV20-1 and TRBJ2-1; 7 bases are shared with TRBD1. V gave up 1 base and J gave up 0 bases; unmatched junction bases: 6. CDR1 is DFQATT and CDR2 is SNEGSKA in the germline V gene (reference sequence). The CDR3 loop spans 16 amino acids. CDR3 residues: CSARVATGHSYNEQFF. The CDR3 nucleotides are TGCAGTGCTAGAGTGGCGACAGGGCACTCCTACAATGAGCAGTTCTTC.

This clonotype was seen a few times. J is TRBJ2-7 and V is TRBV29-1; D remains ambiguous. The V gene's germline CDR1 is SQVTM and CDR2 ANQGSEA. The V and J ends lost 0 bases and 3 bases respectively, with 6 bases between them. CDR3 length: 12 amino acids. The CDR3, as DNA: TGCAGCGTTGAAGACCTTAACTACGAGCAGTACTTC. Protein: CSVEDLNYEQYF.

The CDR3 coding sequence is TGCAGTGCTAGAGATTGGGGACAGGGGAACTATGGCTACACCTTC. This codes for CSARDWGQGNYGYTF. V usage is TRBV20-1 and J usage is TRBJ1-2, with TRBD1 identical over 10 bases. CDR3 length equals 15 residues. V trimming: 0 bases; J trimming: 2 bases; junction bases outside the gene matches: 3. Germline CDR1 DFQATT, CDR2 SNEGSKA (reference sequence).

This clonotype was detected a few times. The chain joins TRBV6-2 or TRBV6-3 to TRBJ2-7; 7 nucleotides align to TRBD1. Germline V gene sequence: CDR1 MNHEY, CDR2 SVGEGT. This CDR3 has 14 residues. The ends lost 6 bases at V and 3 bases at J; junction bases unmatched: 8. CDR3: CASSSMGQIYEQYF. The CDR3 DNA reads TGTGCCAGCAGCTCCATGGGACAGATCTACGAGCAGTACTTC.

The chain has TRBV20-1 and TRBJ2-1, with TRBD2 matching 8 bases. V trimming: 0 bases; J trimming: 9 bases; junction bases outside the gene matches: 7. Germline V gives CDR1 DFQATT, CDR2 SNEGSKA (reference sequence). This CDR3 has 14 amino acids. The CDR3 is CSAREFLAGFEQFF. The CDR3 nucleotides are TGCAGTGCTAGAGAATTCCTAGCGGGTTTTGAGCAGTTCTTC.

This clonotype was observed a few times. This rearrangement joins TRBV7-8 to TRBJ2-6, with 9 nucleotides matching TRBD2. Looked up from germline, CDR1 is SGHVS and CDR2 is FQNEAQ. The CDR3 runs to 18 residues. J gave up 1 base and V 0 bases, and 4 bases lay outside the gene matches. CDR3: CASSLAAGGSSGANVLTF. DNA for the CDR3: TGTGCCAGCAGCTTAGCGGCGGGGGGGTCTTCTGGGGCCAACGTCCTGACTTTC.

This chain links TRBV5-5 with TRBJ2-7; D not certain. Deletions cut 0 bases from V and 2 bases from J, with 15 bases between. This CDR3 has 16 amino acids. From germline, CDR1 is SGHKS and CDR2 YYEKEE (reference sequence). CDR3 sequence: CASSLEKAANTYEQYF. The CDR3, as DNA: TGTGCCAGCAGCTTGGAAAAGGCAGCTAATACCTACGAGCAGTACTTC.

The J gene is TRBJ2-7, the V gene TRBV7-2; 9 bases fit TRBD1. The CDR3 runs 14 residues. CDR1 is SGHTA, CDR2 FQGNSA, per germline. Unmatched junction bases numbered 9, after V lost 5 bases and J lost 7 bases. CDR3 in amino acids: CASSRTQGAFEQYF. The CDR3 DNA sequence: TGTGCCAGCAGCCGTACACAGGGGGCGTTTGAGCAGTACTTC.

This clonotype was seen more than once but under ten times. J is TRBJ2-1 and V is TRBV20-1, with D possibly being TRBD2 (6 bases). The CDR3 sequence is 13 residues long. The V gene lost 3 bases and the J gene lost 9 bases, with 15 bases spanning the gap. In germline, CDR1 is DFQATT, CDR2 SNEGSKA (reference sequence). CDR3 sequence reads: CSASVGGKGEQFF. In DNA form, the CDR3 reads TGCAGTGCTAGTGTGGGGGGTAAGGGTGAGCAGTTCTTC.

This clonotype was counted only a few times. This chain joins TRBV29-1 and TRBJ1-2, with D perhaps TRBD1 (5 bases). Per germline, CDR1 SQVTM and CDR2 ANQGSEA. Trimming removed 0 bases from V and 3 bases from J, with 14 bases in between. CDR3 length: 15 residues. The CDR3 loop is CSVEDRGGADYGYTF. DNA for the CDR3: TGCAGCGTTGAAGATCGGGGGGGAGCCGACTATGGCTACACCTTC.

The sample holds many counts of this clonotype. One end of the junction does not line up with germline, which may come from a read error. J is TRBJ2-7 and V is TRBV7-6; 9 nucleotides line up with TRBD1. CDR3 length: 14 residues. The germline CDR1 and CDR2 sequences are SGHVS and FNYEAQ. The CDR3 nucleotides read TGCGCCAGCAGCTTGGGACAGGGATACTACGAGCAGTACTTC. Translation gives CASSLGQGYYEQYF.

The CDR3: CSARGASTPGYEQYF. DNA for the CDR3: TGCAGTGCCCGAGGGGCTAGCACCCCGGGGTACGAGCAGTACTTC. V and J are TRBV20-1 and TRBJ2-7; the D call may be TRBD1 or TRBD2 (5 bases each). The V gene's germline CDR1 is DFQATT and CDR2 SNEGSKA (reference sequence). The V and J ends lost 6 bases and 4 bases respectively, with 22 bases between them. The CDR3 is made up of 15 amino acids.

This chain uses TRBV7-2 with TRBJ1-3; 9 bases map to TRBD1. V lost 6 bases, J lost 4 bases, and 10 bases stayed unmatched. The germline gives CDR1 SGHTA, CDR2 FQGNSA. CDR3 length equals 16 residues. CDR3 coding DNA: TGTGCCAGCAGTACCGGGACAGGGATGGGAGGAAACACCATATATTTT. Its translation is CASSTGTGMGGNTIYF.

Many counts were recorded for this clonotype. The rearrangement joins TRBV5-1 to TRBJ2-3, with 8 bases that match TRBD2. The CDR3 sequence is 16 residues long. Germline lookup yields CDR1 SGHRS and CDR2 YFSETQ. The trim removed 0 bases at V and 3 bases at J, leaving 6 bases unmatched. This chain's CDR3 is CASSLEIAGSTDTQYF. In nucleotides, the CDR3 is TGCGCCAGCAGCTTGGAAATAGCGGGATCTACAGATACGCAGTATTTT.

This clonotype came up a few times. CDR3 nucleotides: TGCAGTGCCTCAGTTCGTAGGTACCAAGAGACCCAGTACTTC. Its protein is CSASVRRYQETQYF. The rearrangement uses TRBV20-1 and TRBJ2-5; D is unclear. Trimming stripped 6 bases from V and 0 bases from J, with 14 bases between. Germline assignment: CDR1 DFQATT and CDR2 SNEGSKA (reference sequence). CDR3 length equals 14 residues.

This clonotype came up a few times. The chain has TRBV20-1 and TRBJ2-3; TRBD1 might be the D (6 bases). CDR1 and CDR2 (germline): DFQATT, SNEGSKA (reference sequence). This CDR3 is 15 amino acids long. V dropped 6 bases and J dropped 0 bases, with 16 bases sitting between them. The CDR3 DNA is TGCAGTGCCACCTCCGGGACAACTAGCACAGATACGCAGTATTTT. The encoded protein is CSATSGTTSTDTQYF.

V gene TRBV6-5 combines with J gene TRBJ1-1; 8 bases are shared with TRBD1. CDR3 length: 13 amino acids. Per the germline V gene, CDR1 is MNHEY and CDR2 is SVGAGI. V dropped 6 bases and J dropped 8; count of bases not matched to a gene: 8. The CDR3 region has the DNA TGTGCCAGCAGCTATTCGGACAGGGTCGAAGCTTTCTTT. It encodes CASSYSDRVEAFF.

V is TRBV5-1 and J is TRBJ2-1; 12 bases map to TRBD2. Germline V gene lookup returns CDR1 SGHRS and CDR2 YFSETQ. The CDR3 loop spans 16 amino acids. Trimming took 0 bases from V and 6 from J; bases not matched to a gene: 4. DNA for the CDR3: TGCGCCAGCAGCTTGGCCGCTAGCGGGGGGGCCAATGAGCAGTTCTTC. Amino acids: CASSLAASGGANEQFF. The complete variable domain, with remaining parts taken from reference TRBV5-1 and TRBJ2-1, reads KAGVTQTPRYLIKTRGQQVTLSCSPISGHRSVSWYQQTPGQGLQFLFEYFSETQRNKGNFPGRFSGRQFSNSRSEMNVSTLELGDSALYLCASSLAASGGANEQFFGPGTRLTVL.

This chain connects TRBV5-1 to TRBJ1-1; D is uncertain. Germline CDR1 SGHRS, CDR2 YFSETQ. The CDR3 sequence is 15 residues long. The ends were cut back, 9 bases at V and 6 bases at J, with 24 bases in the middle. This chain's CDR3 is CAINLEGLKGAEAFF. Here the CDR3 DNA reads TGCGCCATCAACTTAGAGGGCCTGAAGGGCGCTGAAGCTTTCTTT.

In this sample, this clonotype turned up a few times. V gene TRBV7-2 combines with J gene TRBJ2-7, with 7 bases identical to TRBD1. Losses at the gene ends were 6 bases for V and 4 bases for J; bases not matched to a gene: 12. Germline CDR1 reads SGHTA; CDR2 reads FQGNSA. The CDR3 consists of 15 residues. CDR3 residues: CASSLTGTEKYEQYF. CDR3 bases: TGTGCCAGCAGTTTGACCGGGACAGAAAAGTACGAGCAGTACTTC.

A few counts support this clonotype. V is TRBV7-8 and J is TRBJ2-5; 7 bases fit TRBD1. Trimming at V came to 5 bases and at J to 4 bases, leaving 10 bases not matched to a gene. From germline, CDR1 is SGHVS and CDR2 FQNEAQ. The CDR3 consists of 15 residues. Here the CDR3 DNA reads TGTGCCAGCAGCCCCCTGGAAGGGGGCGGAGAGACCCAGTACTTC. It codes for CASSPLEGGGETQYF.

This clonotype was seen a few times. The chain recombines TRBV5-1 with TRBJ2-5; 10 bases are a match to TRBD1. The CDR3 has 21 residues. V dropped 1 base and J dropped 1; count of bases not matched to a gene: 19. The germline V gene encodes CDR1 SGHRS and CDR2 YFSETQ. Here the CDR3 reads CASSLLPGQGTVRMAQETQYF. The CDR3 DNA reads as TGCGCCAGCAGCTTGCTCCCGGGACAGGGGACGGTTAGGATGGCCCAAGAGACCCAGTACTTC.

This clonotype was observed a few times. The chain uses TRBV29-1 and TRBJ2-5; possible D gene TRBD2, 6 bases. Trimming removed 7 bases at V and 5 bases at J, with 14 bases between. The CDR3 extends over 12 amino acids. Per germline, CDR1 SQVTM and CDR2 ANQGSEA. CDR3 amino acids: CSGWREMETQYF. CDR3 in DNA: TGCAGCGGGTGGCGGGAAATGGAGACCCAGTACTTC.

The gene calls are TRBV6-1 and TRBJ2-1, with D unclear. The V and J ends lost 2 bases and 4 bases respectively, with 9 bases between them. CDR1 and CDR2 (germline): MNHNS, SASEGT. The CDR3 extends over 14 amino acids. The CDR3 coding sequence is TGTGCCAGCAGTGAAATTGGGATTTACAATGAGCAGTTCTTC. Protein sequence: CASSEIGIYNEQFF.

The CDR3 coding sequence is TGTGCCACCCGTTCGTCTGCAGAGACCCAGTACTTC. Protein: CATRSSAETQYF. V and J are TRBV24-1 and TRBJ2-5; D not resolved. With 9 bases removed from V and 4 bases from J, the gap between germline ends came to 11 bases. The germline V gene has CDR1 KGHDR and CDR2 SFDVKD. CDR3 length equals 12 residues.